This T cell receptor beta chain was profiled in a study of blood T cell repertoires in COVID-19. The data were produced by immunoSEQ multiplex PCR, yet TCRdb's version contains in-frame clones alone and is incomplete. The sample holds some 220,000 clones, 70% to 90% seen once. The source of this sequence is a human donor in a cohort sampled during active COVID-19. The sequenced sample consisted of peripheral blood.

The CDR3 nucleotides are TGTGCCAGCAGCATGGGACAGGGGGCCTACGAGCAGTACTTC. This translates into CASSMGQGAYEQYF. V usage is TRBV7-2 and J usage is TRBJ2-7, with TRBD1 matching 11 bases. The germline CDR1 and CDR2 sequences are SGHTA and FQGNSA. The CDR3 is 14 amino acids. J lost 2 bases, V lost 5 bases, and 2 bases had no gene match.